The 28 T cell receptor beta chains below were found in one sample sequenced in a study of blood T cell repertoires in COVID-19. Data came from immunoSEQ multiplex PCR; TCRdb stores just in-frame clones and leaves some out. The sample consists of 35,000 to 45,000 clones, 70% to 90% of them appearing once. The sequenced sample was peripheral blood. The receptor source for this set is a human donor in a cohort sampled during active COVID-19.

This clone was recorded only once. The chain combines TRBV30 with TRBJ2-7; maybe TRBD1 (5 bases). This CDR3 is built from 14 residues. Germline CDR1 is GTSNPN and CDR2 is SVGIG (reference sequence). V was cut by 3 bases and J by 3 bases, with 15 bases left in between. The CDR3 region is CAWSGRQLVYEQYF. The DNA for the CDR3 is TGTGCCTGGAGCGGAAGACAGCTTGTCTACGAGCAGTACTTC.

The J gene is TRBJ1-4, the V gene TRBV7-2; perhaps TRBD1 as D (5 bases). Germline V gene lookup returns CDR1 SGHTA and CDR2 FQGNSA. V gave up 9 bases and J gave up 8 bases, with 7 bases separating them. The CDR3 extends over 10 amino acids. The DNA of the CDR3 is TGTGCCAGTGGGGGGGAAAAACTGTTTTTT. It translates to CASGGEKLFF. The complete variable domain, with remaining parts taken from reference TRBV7-2 and TRBJ1-4, reads GAGVSQSPSNKVTEKGKDVELRCDPISGHTALYWYRQSLGQGLEFLIYFQGNSAPDKSGLPSDRFSAERTGGSVSTLTIQRTQQEDSAVYLCASGGEKLFFGSGTQLSVL.

The rearrangement uses TRBV6-5 and TRBJ1-2, with D possibly TRBD1 on 6 matching bases. CDR3 size: 12 residues. Germline V gives CDR1 MNHEY, CDR2 SVGAGI. The V end was cut by 8 bases, the J end by 1 base, with 8 bases between. CDR3 sequence reads: CASGQYNYGYTF. CDR3 nucleotide sequence: TGTGCCAGCGGACAGTATAACTATGGCTACACCTTC.

V is TRBV27 and J is TRBJ2-1; D ambiguous. V lost 3 bases to trimming and J lost 10 bases, with 13 bases between them. The CDR3 has 13 residues. The germline gives CDR1 MNHEY, CDR2 SMNVEV (reference sequence). CDR3 sequence (DNA): TGTGCCAGCAGTTTCTTTACTTTCAAAGAGCAGTTCTTC. Its protein is CASSFFTFKEQFF.

This clone has a single count. The CDR3 reads CASSQDSKDRIDSYEQYF. In DNA, the CDR3 is TGTGCCAGCAGCCAAGATAGCAAGGACAGGATCGATTCCTACGAGCAGTACTTC. V and J are TRBV3-1 (or the pseudogene TRBV3-2) and TRBJ2-7; 7 nucleotides match TRBD1. Germline V lookup: CDR1 LGHDT, CDR2 YNNKEL (reference sequence). Trimming at V came to 0 bases and at J to 1 base, leaving 12 bases not matched to a gene. There are 18 residues in the CDR3.

J is TRBJ2-5 and V is TRBV21-1; the listed D gene, TRBD2, was not tested against the DNA. TRBV21-1 is deemed a pseudogene. The length of the CDR3 is 15 residues. CDR3 DNA: TGTGCCAGCAGAAAATGCGGGGGGGCCTGGGAGACCCAGTACTTC. Protein: CASRKCGGAWETQYF.

The chain uses TRBV7-6 and TRBJ2-1; D is unresolved. This CDR3 region has 14 residues. Germline lookup yields CDR1 SGHVS and CDR2 FNYEAQ. V gave up 5 bases and J gave up 4 bases, with 12 bases separating them. Here the CDR3 reads CASSPTPQYNEQFF. DNA for the CDR3: TGTGCCAGCAGCCCCACCCCACAATACAATGAGCAGTTCTTC.

The V gene is TRBV18, the J gene TRBJ1-4, with 7 bases that match TRBD1. Looked up from germline, CDR1 is KGHSH and CDR2 is LQKENI. The V and J ends lost 6 bases and 2 bases, in that order; junction bases with no gene match: 3. This CDR3 has 14 residues. CDR3 loop: CASSSTGTNEKLFF. The CDR3 region has the DNA TGTGCCAGCTCCTCGACAGGGACTAATGAAAAACTGTTTTTT. The full variable domain, with the rest looked up from reference TRBV18 and TRBJ1-4, is NAGVMQNPRHLVRRRGQEARLRCSPMKGHSHVYWYRQLPEEGLKFMVYLQKENIIDESGMPKERFSAEFPKEGPSILRIQQVVRGDSAAYFCASSSTGTNEKLFFGSGTQLSVL.

The chain carries TRBV12-3 or TRBV12-4 and TRBJ1-1, with D possibly being TRBD1 (6 bases). This CDR3 has 13 amino acids. Trimming took 6 bases from V and 8 from J, leaving 16 bases between them. The CDR3 reads CASRRTAINEAFF. CDR3 nucleotide sequence: TGTGCCAGCAGAAGGACAGCCATAAACGAAGCTTTCTTT.

This clone has only one observation. The J gene is TRBJ2-6, the V gene TRBV2; unclear D gene. The CDR3 length is 16 residues. Per germline, CDR1 SNHLY and CDR2 FYNNEI. V was shortened by 0 bases and J by 0 bases, with 6 bases between the two germline ends. The DNA for the CDR3 is TGTGCCAGCAGTGAAGCGAGAATCTCTGGGGCCAACGTCCTGACTTTC. It encodes CASSEARISGANVLTF.

The table lists this clone with a count of one. This sample includes further DNA sequences coding for the same CDR3. This rearrangement joins TRBV11-3 to TRBJ2-1, with TRBD2 matching 14 bases. The CDR3 runs 16 residues. The germline V gene has CDR1 SGHNT and CDR2 YENEEA. V lost 3 bases to trimming and J lost 8 bases; unmatched junction nucleotides: 6. The CDR3 here is CASSLTSGGGRDEQFF. In DNA form, the CDR3 reads TGTGCCAGCAGCTTGACTAGCGGGGGGGGGCGGGATGAGCAGTTCTTC.

The chain has TRBV28 and TRBJ2-5; TRBD1 agrees at 10 bases. With V trimmed by 5 bases and J by 4 bases, 10 bases remained unmatched. CDR3 length: 16 amino acids. Germline V CDR1 and CDR2: MDHEN, SYDVKM. The CDR3 DNA is TGTGCCAGCAGTCCCGGACAGGGGGGTATTAGAGAGACCCAGTACTTC. It yields the protein CASSPGQGGIRETQYF.

The chain recombines TRBV27 with TRBJ2-7, with 9 bases matching TRBD2. CDR3 length: 13 amino acids. Germline V gene sequence: CDR1 MNHEY, CDR2 SMNVEV (reference sequence). Trimming cost V 6 bases and J 6 bases; bases outside gene matches: 6. This chain's CDR3 is CASSPRGGGEQYF. The CDR3 DNA sequence: TGTGCCAGCAGCCCGCGGGGGGGCGGCGAGCAGTACTTC.

The chain recombines TRBV19 with TRBJ2-4; TRBD1 matches 10 bases. V trimming: 6 bases; J trimming: 8 bases; junction bases outside the gene matches: 1. This CDR3 region has 12 residues. Germline V gene lookup returns CDR1 LNHDA and CDR2 SQIVND (reference sequence). The chain's CDR3 is CASRTGGDIQYF. In nucleotides, the CDR3 is TGTGCCAGTAGGACAGGGGGCGACATTCAGTACTTC.

Worth noting for this clone: Its ends do not fully match the called genes, so a read error is possible. The rearrangement joins TRBV11-3 to TRBJ2-4; TRBD1 matches 7 bases. Germline V CDR1 and CDR2: SGHNT, YENEEA. This CDR3 is 12 amino acids long. CDR3 amino acids: CASSLGVGQSNF. DNA of the CDR3: TGTGCCAGCAGCTTAGGGGTGGGACAGAGCAACTTC.

In this sample, this clone turned up a few times. The chain recombines TRBV10-1 with TRBJ1-6; D is undetermined. The CDR3 covers 14 residues. Looked up from germline, CDR1 is WNHNN and CDR2 is SYGVQD (reference sequence). V was cut by 7 bases and J by 6 bases, with 13 bases left in between. The CDR3 spells CASNLRGSNSPLHF. DNA of the CDR3: TGCGCCAGCAACCTCAGAGGTTCTAATTCACCCCTCCACTTT.

The gene calls are TRBV7-3 and TRBJ2-3, with 10 positions matching TRBD1. This CDR3 region has 15 residues. Germline trimming cut 3 bases from V and 3 bases from J; bases unmatched to any gene: 3. Germline V gene sequence: CDR1 SGHTA, CDR2 FQGTGA. The DNA of the CDR3 is TGTGCCAGCAGCTTCAGGACAGGGGGGACAGATACGCAGTATTTT. Residues: CASSFRTGGTDTQYF.

The chain recombines TRBV27 with TRBJ2-5, with TRBD2 matching 8 bases. The junction had 10 bases not matched to a gene; V was cut back by 8 bases and J by 2 bases. Germline V CDR1 and CDR2: MNHEY, SMNVEV (reference sequence). The CDR3 totals 15 residues. Written as DNA, the CDR3 is TGTGCCAGCGGTCCGGGGGGGGCACTGCAAGAGACCCAGTACTTC. This gives the protein CASGPGGALQETQYF.

The rearrangement uses TRBV10-2 and TRBJ2-5, with 7 positions matching TRBD2. Germline lookup yields CDR1 WSHSY and CDR2 SAAADI. CDR3 length: 14 amino acids. After removal of 6 bases from V and 4 bases from J, the junction contained 8 bases not matched to a gene. In DNA form, the CDR3 reads TGCGCCAGCAGCTCGGGCGGGGGAATAGAGACCCAGTACTTC. This encodes CASSSGGGIETQYF.

V is TRBV6-5 and J is TRBJ1-2; TRBD1 aligns across 7 bases. The germline V gene has CDR1 MNHEY and CDR2 SVGAGI. V lost 7 bases, J lost 4 bases, and 9 bases stayed unmatched. The length of the CDR3 is 14 residues. The CDR3 nucleotides read TGTGCCAGCACCCAGGACAGGCCTTTCTATGGCTACACCTTC. Translated, it gives CASTQDRPFYGYTF.

V gene TRBV18 combines with J gene TRBJ2-7; 7 bases are shared with TRBD2. CDR3 length: 12 residues. V lost 3 bases to trimming and J lost 6 bases; unmatched junction nucleotides: 2. CDR1 is KGHSH and CDR2 is LQKENI in the germline V gene. Here the CDR3 DNA reads TGTGCCAGCTCACCCGGGGGGAGCGAGCAGTACTTC. It encodes CASSPGGSEQYF. Full variable domain (rest looked up from reference TRBV18 and TRBJ2-7): NAGVMQNPRHLVRRRGQEARLRCSPMKGHSHVYWYRQLPEEGLKFMVYLQKENIIDESGMPKERFSAEFPKEGPSILRIQQVVRGDSAAYFCASSPGGSEQYFGPGTRLTVT.

The chain joins TRBV4-1 to TRBJ2-3, with D possibly TRBD2 on 5 matching bases. The CDR3 runs 15 residues. Germline V gene lookup returns CDR1 MGHRA and CDR2 YSYEKL. V gave up 1 base and J gave up 4 bases, with 12 bases separating them. CDR3 sequence: CASSQVGAPADTQYF. The CDR3 bases are TGCGCCAGCAGCCAAGTGGGAGCGCCCGCAGATACGCAGTATTTT.

J is TRBJ2-7 and V is TRBV11-2; 14 positions match TRBD2. The CDR3 loop spans 16 amino acids. The germline V gene has CDR1 SGHAT and CDR2 FQNNGV. Trimming cost V 6 bases and J 2 bases; bases outside gene matches: 6. The CDR3 loop is CASRGLAGAKAYEQYF. The DNA for the CDR3 is TGTGCCAGCAGGGGACTAGCGGGGGCTAAAGCCTACGAGCAGTACTTC.

The chain uses TRBV6-4 and TRBJ2-1; 8 positions match TRBD2. Germline CDR1 reads MRHNA; CDR2 reads SNTAGT. The junction had 0 bases not matched to a gene; V was cut back by 3 bases and J by 5 bases. The CDR3 is 13 amino acids. CDR3 coding DNA: TGTGCCAGCAGTGAGGGACTAGACAATGAGCAGTTCTTC. Protein: CASSEGLDNEQFF.

This clone has a single count. The chain employs TRBV6-1 and TRBJ1-2; 8 bases agree with TRBD1. The CDR3 spans 19 residues. The germline V gene has CDR1 MNHNS and CDR2 SASEGT. V shed 2 bases and J 0 bases; nucleotides not matched to a gene: 14. This chain's CDR3 is CASSERGRGQAYTNYGYTF. The DNA of the CDR3 is TGTGCCAGCAGTGAACGAGGTAGGGGACAGGCGTATACTAACTATGGCTACACCTTC.

The V and J genes are TRBV5-5 and TRBJ1-5; 7 bases match TRBD1. Per the germline V gene, CDR1 is SGHKS and CDR2 is YYEKEE (reference sequence). The CDR3 length is 15 residues. With 1 base clipped from V and 1 base from J, the junction kept 2 bases outside the gene matches. CDR3 DNA sequence: TGTGCCAGCAGCTTGAAGGGACAGAGCAATCAGCCCCAGCATTTT. This gives the protein CASSLKGQSNQPQHF.

The V gene is TRBV6-5, the J gene TRBJ2-5; D is perhaps TRBD2 (5 bases). The V end lost 7 bases, the J end lost 1 base, and 16 bases lay between the germline ends. Germline loops: CDR1 MNHEY, CDR2 SVGAGI. This CDR3 is 15 amino acids long. The CDR3 is CASIESGRPQETQYF. CDR3 nucleotides: TGTGCCAGCATCGAATCTGGGAGACCCCAAGAGACCCAGTACTTC.

The genes are TRBV4-1 and TRBJ1-1; D remains ambiguous. Per the germline V gene, CDR1 is MGHRA and CDR2 is YSYEKL. V gave up 6 bases and J gave up 3 bases, with 11 bases separating them. The CDR3 runs to 13 residues. The CDR3 sequence: CASRGREHTEAFF. CDR3 in DNA: TGCGCCAGCAGGGGCCGGGAGCACACTGAAGCTTTCTTT.